This passage covers 28 T cell receptor beta chains from one sample sequenced in a study of PD-L1 blockade in urothelial cancer. The time point was: pretreatment peripheral blood. Clones were read by immunoSEQ multiplex PCR, and TCRdb kept only the in-frame ones, dropping some. The sample has roughly 47,000 clones; more than 65% are singletons. The material was PBMCs, obtained around atezolizumab (anti-PD-L1) treatment. These TCRs come from a man aged 70-80 years with urothelial cancer.

The rearrangement uses TRBV18 and TRBJ1-1; D is undetermined. Germline lookup yields CDR1 KGHSH and CDR2 LQKENI. Trimming took off 2 bases at V and 1 base at J, with 11 bases between the two ends. The CDR3 loop spans 15 amino acids. The CDR3 loop is CASSPGGRRNTEAFF. The DNA of the CDR3 is TGTGCCAGCTCACCAGGAGGACGCCGGAACACTGAAGCTTTCTTT.

This clone appeared a few times. The rearrangement links TRBV5-1 to TRBJ1-2, with D maybe TRBD1 (5 bases). With 4 bases removed from V and 5 bases from J, the gap between germline ends came to 15 bases. The CDR3 length is 14 residues. Germline V gives CDR1 SGHRS, CDR2 YFSETQ. In nucleotides, the CDR3 is TGCGCCAGCAGCGTGACCCCTCAGGGATATGGCTACACCTTC. Translated: CASSVTPQGYGYTF. The full variable domain, with the rest looked up from reference TRBV5-1 and TRBJ1-2, is KAGVTQTPRYLIKTRGQQVTLSCSPISGHRSVSWYQQTPGQGLQFLFEYFSETQRNKGNFPGRFSGRQFSNSRSEMNVSTLELGDSALYLCASSVTPQGYGYTFGSGTRLTVV.

The chain links TRBV10-3 to TRBJ1-5, with D possibly TRBD1 on 5 matching bases. In germline, CDR1 is ENHRY, CDR2 SYGVKD. The V end was cut by 5 bases, the J end by 3 bases, with 11 bases between. This CDR3 is built from 14 residues. CDR3 region: CAISQQVFNQPQHF. In DNA, the CDR3 is TGTGCCATCAGTCAACAGGTATTCAATCAGCCCCAGCATTTT.

V is TRBV29-1 and J is TRBJ2-2; 7 nucleotides align to TRBD2. V lost 6 bases and J lost 2; bases outside the gene matches: 6. This CDR3 has 14 residues. CDR1 is SQVTM and CDR2 is ANQGSEA in the germline V gene. The CDR3 DNA sequence: TGCAGCGTAGCGACTAGCCGAAACACCGGGGAGCTGTTTTTT. Its protein is CSVATSRNTGELFF.

This sequence joins TRBV30 and TRBJ1-2; no reliable D call. Germline CDR1 GTSNPN, CDR2 SVGIG (reference sequence). The ends were cut back, 3 bases at V and 4 bases at J, with 15 bases in the middle. CDR3 size: 14 residues. The CDR3 loop is CAWRQRKGVYGYTF. CDR3 DNA: TGTGCCTGGAGGCAGCGGAAGGGTGTCTATGGCTACACCTTC.

This chain connects TRBV7-6 to TRBJ2-1; TRBD1 matches 7 bases. Germline CDR1 reads SGHVS; CDR2 reads FNYEAQ. J lost 9 bases, V lost 4 bases, and 6 bases had no gene match. The length of the CDR3 is 13 residues. CDR3 amino acids: CASSSTGLGEQFF. As DNA, the CDR3 is TGTGCCAGCAGCTCGACAGGGTTAGGTGAGCAGTTCTTC. The full variable domain, rest sourced from reference TRBV7-6 and TRBJ2-1, is GAGVSQSPRYKVTKRGQDVALRCDPISGHVSLYWYRQALGQGPEFLTYFNYEAQQDKSGLPNDRFSAERPEGSISTLTIQRTEQRDSAMYRCASSSTGLGEQFFGPGTRLTVL.

The sample holds a few counts of this clone. V is TRBV11-2 and J is TRBJ2-1; 9 bases fit TRBD2. The CDR3 extends over 16 amino acids. The germline V gene encodes CDR1 SGHAT and CDR2 FQNNGV. Trimming removed 5 bases from V and 6 bases from J; junction bases left unmatched: 11. CDR3 loop: CASSQVASGIGNEQFF. The CDR3 DNA sequence: TGTGCCAGCAGCCAGGTAGCTAGCGGGATAGGCAATGAGCAGTTCTTC.

The chain recombines TRBV5-1 with TRBJ2-1; D ambiguous. Germline assignment: CDR1 SGHRS and CDR2 YFSETQ. Trimming shortened V by 3 bases and J by 3 bases, and 16 bases separated the two germline ends. The CDR3 is 16 residues long. The CDR3 DNA follows: TGCGCCAGCAGCTCCCCCAGCGTCCCGGGCTACAATGAGCAGTTCTTC. Protein product: CASSSPSVPGYNEQFF. The full variable domain, with the rest looked up from reference TRBV5-1 and TRBJ2-1, is KAGVTQTPRYLIKTRGQQVTLSCSPISGHRSVSWYQQTPGQGLQFLFEYFSETQRNKGNFPGRFSGRQFSNSRSEMNVSTLELGDSALYLCASSSPSVPGYNEQFFGPGTRLTVL.

The chain combines TRBV6-5 with TRBJ2-7; the D gene is possibly TRBD1 (6 bases). Trimming cost V 2 bases and J 2 bases, with 13 bases left between them. The CDR3 totals 15 residues. The germline V gene encodes CDR1 MNHEY and CDR2 SVGAGI. The DNA for the CDR3 is TGTGCCAGCAGTTACGATCGGACAGCTACCTACGAGCAGTACTTC. Its protein product is CASSYDRTATYEQYF.

The table lists this clone with a count of one. The chain recombines TRBV6-5 with TRBJ2-3; TRBD1 agrees at 9 bases. The J segment lost 1 base and the V segment lost 7 bases, leaving 6 bases of the junction unmatched. This CDR3 comprises 15 residues. The germline CDR1 and CDR2 sequences are MNHEY and SVGAGI. This CDR3 is CASTKWTGGTDTQYF. The CDR3 bases are TGTGCCAGCACCAAATGGACAGGGGGCACAGATACGCAGTATTTT.

In this sample, this clone turned up once. CDR3 nucleotide sequence: TGTGCCTCCCGGCCCCTCGACAGGTTAAACACTGAAGCTTTCTTT. It is translated as CASRPLDRLNTEAFF. The rearrangement uses TRBV19 and TRBJ1-1; perhaps TRBD1 as D (6 bases). The CDR3 contains 15 residues. Trimming took off 11 bases at V and 2 bases at J, with 21 bases between the two ends. From germline, CDR1 is LNHDA and CDR2 SQIVND (reference sequence).

The CDR3, as DNA: TGCAGCGCCCCTCGACAGGGGGGCTACAATGAGCAGTTCTTC. Translated, it gives CSAPRQGGYNEQFF. The chain uses TRBV29-1 and TRBJ2-1; 9 bases line up with TRBD1. V was pared by 7 bases and J by 3 bases, with 7 bases of the junction left unmatched. Germline V lookup: CDR1 SQVTM, CDR2 ANQGSEA. CDR3 size: 14 residues.

V usage is TRBV6-5 and J usage is TRBJ1-2, with 7 bases that match TRBD1. This CDR3 region has 16 residues. The ends lost 3 bases at V and 4 bases at J; junction bases unmatched: 11. Germline V gene sequence: CDR1 MNHEY, CDR2 SVGAGI. CDR3 DNA sequence: TGTGCCAGCAGTTATCTTGGACAGGATCCTCTCTATGGCTACACCTTC. Encoded protein: CASSYLGQDPLYGYTF.

The chain recombines TRBV6-5 with TRBJ2-5; a possible D gene is TRBD2 (6 bases). Trimming left V 0 bases short and J 4 bases short, with 6 bases between. The CDR3 runs to 13 residues. Germline V gene data show CDR1 as MNHEY and CDR2 as SVGAGI. The CDR3 DNA reads as TGTGCCAGCAGTTACTCCGGGGGAGAGACCCAGTACTTC. Translated, it gives CASSYSGGETQYF.

The chain uses TRBV9 and TRBJ1-4, with D perhaps matching TRBD1 (5 bases). Trimming stripped 2 bases from V and 0 bases from J, with 8 bases between. CDR1 and CDR2 (germline): SGDLS, YYNGEE. This CDR3 comprises 15 residues. The CDR3 sequence is CASSVSTATNEKLFF. The CDR3 nucleotides read TGTGCCAGCAGCGTCTCGACAGCAACTAATGAAAAACTGTTTTTT.

This clone was detected only once. V and J are TRBV5-8 and TRBJ2-7, with 9 bases identical to TRBD1. The germline V gene encodes CDR1 SGHTS and CDR2 YDEGEE. CDR3 length: 15 amino acids. V lost 4 bases, J lost 5 bases, and 10 bases stayed unmatched. The CDR3 DNA reads TGTGCCAGCAGCAAACCGGGACAGGGCGTAAACGAGCAGTACTTC. Its translation is CASSKPGQGVNEQYF.

The gene calls are TRBV18 and TRBJ2-5; possible D gene TRBD2, 5 bases. CDR1 and CDR2 from the germline V gene are KGHSH and LQKENI. V was cut by 0 bases and J by 5 bases, with 10 bases left in between. The CDR3 is made up of 14 amino acids. CDR3 region: CASSPPGSAETQYF. The CDR3 DNA follows: TGTGCCAGCTCACCACCGGGTAGCGCCGAGACCCAGTACTTC.

V is TRBV5-1 and J is TRBJ1-4, with 10 bases matching TRBD1. The J segment lost 7 bases and the V segment lost 4 bases, leaving 7 bases of the junction unmatched. The CDR3 has 15 residues. Germline V gene lookup returns CDR1 SGHRS and CDR2 YFSETQ. CDR3 in DNA: TGCGCCAGCAGCCCCTGGACAGGGGGGGGTGAAAAACTGTTTTTT. Protein: CASSPWTGGGEKLFF.

This clone was counted once. The chain is built from TRBV28 and TRBJ2-4, with TRBD2 matching over 9 bases. The CDR3 has 15 residues. Germline V lookup: CDR1 MDHEN, CDR2 SYDVKM. V gave up 4 bases and J gave up 7 bases; unmatched junction bases: 8. CDR3 DNA: TGTGCCAGCAGTTCCCAAGCGGGAGGAGGGAACATTCAGTACTTC. Its protein is CASSSQAGGGNIQYF.

This clone was recorded a few times. This sequence joins TRBV6-6 and TRBJ1-1; D is unclear. The CDR3 runs to 12 residues. The V end was cut by 6 bases, the J end by 4 bases, with 9 bases between. CDR1 is MNHNY and CDR2 is SVGAGI in the germline V gene (reference sequence). CDR3 in DNA: TGTGCCAGCAGGGAGGGATTCACTGAAGCTTTCTTT. Its translation: CASREGFTEAFF.

The chain joins TRBV28 to TRBJ2-7, with a possible D match to TRBD1 (5 bases). Trimming pared 0 bases from V and 0 bases from J, leaving 15 bases between. The germline V gene has CDR1 MDHEN and CDR2 SYDVKM. This CDR3 contains 17 residues. For the CDR3, the DNA is TGTGCCAGCAGTTTATGGGAAGGGGAAAATTCCTCCTACGAGCAGTACTTC. Its translation: CASSLWEGENSSYEQYF. The entire variable domain, with the rest obtained from reference TRBV28 and TRBJ2-7, is as follows: DVKVTQSSRYLVKRTGEKVFLECVQDMDHENMFWYRQDPGLGLRLIYFSYDVKMKEKGDIPEGYSVSREKKERFSLILESASTNQTSMYLCASSLWEGENSSYEQYFGPGTRLTVT.

The rearrangement joins TRBV5-1 to TRBJ2-5; 10 nucleotides match TRBD2. Germline V gene sequence: CDR1 SGHRS, CDR2 YFSETQ. The CDR3 is 15 residues long. V was pared by 4 bases and J by 4 bases, with 7 bases of the junction left unmatched. CDR3 residues: CASSGLAGVGETQYF. As DNA, the CDR3 is TGCGCCAGCAGCGGCCTAGCGGGAGTTGGAGAGACCCAGTACTTC.

The rearrangement links TRBV30 to TRBJ2-1, with D maybe TRBD2 (6 bases). Germline loops: CDR1 GTSNPN, CDR2 SVGIG (reference sequence). V was cut by 2 bases and J by 8 bases, with 10 bases left in between. This CDR3 is built from 12 residues. CDR3 in DNA: TGTGCCTGGAGTCGGGGGTCCCATGAGCAGTTCTTC. As protein: CAWSRGSHEQFF.

The chain couples TRBV15 to TRBJ1-4, with D possibly matching TRBD1 (5 bases). The CDR3 covers 14 residues. The V gene's germline CDR1 is LNHNV and CDR2 YYDKDF (reference sequence). Deletions cut 4 bases from V and 4 bases from J, with 10 bases between. This CDR3 is CATSIDSYNEKLFF. The CDR3 DNA sequence: TGTGCCACCAGCATCGACAGTTATAATGAAAAACTGTTTTTT.

The chain recombines TRBV29-1 with TRBJ1-1; D remains unclear. Germline V CDR1 and CDR2: SQVTM, ANQGSEA. This CDR3 contains 12 residues. V lost 6 bases, J lost 0 bases, and 8 bases lay in between. The CDR3 loop reads CSVVTVNTEAFF. CDR3 sequence (DNA): TGCAGCGTCGTTACAGTGAACACTGAAGCTTTCTTT.

The chain combines TRBV6-1 with TRBJ2-7; D ambiguous. V dropped 2 bases and J dropped 3 bases, with 14 bases sitting between them. The CDR3 is 15 amino acids. CDR1 and CDR2 from the germline V gene are MNHNS and SASEGT. In nucleotides, the CDR3 is TGTGCCAGCAGTGAATGGAAAGACAAAATCTACGAGCAGTACTTC. Its protein is CASSEWKDKIYEQYF.

The table lists this clone with a few counts. The V gene is TRBV18, the J gene TRBJ1-1, with a tentative D call TRBD1 (5 bases). V was trimmed by 2 bases and J by 6 bases, leaving 10 bases between them. Germline loops: CDR1 KGHSH, CDR2 LQKENI. The CDR3 runs to 13 residues. The CDR3 nucleotides are TGTGCCAGCTCACCATCGCAGGGCGCTGAAGCTTTCTTT. It specifies CASSPSQGAEAFF.

The V gene is TRBV6-4, the J gene TRBJ2-7; 11 positions agree with TRBD2. The CDR3 consists of 19 residues. From germline, CDR1 is MRHNA and CDR2 SNTAGT. The V segment lost 1 base and the J segment 5 bases; nucleotides outside the gene matches: 16. Here the CDR3 reads CASSDCLAGGSPPRDEQYF. CDR3 coding DNA: TGTGCCAGCAGTGACTGCCTAGCGGGAGGCTCTCCCCCCCGCGACGAGCAGTACTTC.